The entry below gives a single TCR beta chain sequence along with its context. The antigen it binds to is not known. No much larger clone exists at a distance of one base, and base qualities are not known. After less than eleven days of culture, CD4+ T cells were isolated with the EasySep CD4+ T cell isolation kit. Healthy vaccine recipients had no prior SARS-CoV-2 infection, confirmed by negative nucleocapsid antibodies before and after vaccination. On days 3 and 7, half of the culture medium was replaced with fresh IL-2-containing medium. Unless otherwise noted, each peptide stimulation condition was cultured in triplicate wells. Using Ficoll-Paque Plus gradient centrifugation, PBMC were separated from whole blood and then either used fresh or cryopreserved at -140C. The QIAamp micro DNA kit was used to extract genomic DNA from the cultured CD4+ T cells. The data were obtained in a study of vaccination effects on CD4 cells after COVID-19 (dated by TCRdb to the early 2020s). Describing the broader study: In the ViraFEST assay, PBMC were stimulated with viral peptide pools, and TCR sequencing was then used to find antigen-specific CD4+ T cell clonotypes based on their expansion. Two doses of either the BNT162b2 or the mRNA-1273 mRNA SARS-CoV-2 vaccine were administered to participants. About 2.1 million PBMC per well were cultured with about 10 ug/ml peptides in IMDM containing roughly 5% human AB serum, about 9 IU/ml IL-2 and gentamicin. SARS-CoV-2 spike-specific CD4+ TCR repertoires from before and after mRNA vaccination were compared in COVID-19 convalescent patients and in infection-naive vaccine recipients. The full study included 9 to 10 COVID-19 convalescent patients and several SARS-CoV-2-naive healthy vaccine recipients. Cultures from other donors in the study were sequenced with the Oncomine TCR Beta short-read assay on an Illumina iSeq 100. General study outcomes and caveats: Clones induced by infection and clones induced by vaccination both contracted markedly at late timepoints after vaccination, which fits with T cell responses waning over time. Limitations of the study were the small number of convalescent patients and the absence of early post-infection timepoints. In healthy vaccine recipients, vaccine-induced clones were almost all SARS-CoV-2 mono-reactive, with only 1 of 255 being cross-reactive with common cold coronaviruses.

Spanning cysteine to phenylalanine, the CDR3 consists of 13 amino acids. CDR3 DNA only is kept here, 39 bases in frame from base 1. According to the germline V gene, CDR1 reads SGDLS and CDR2 reads YYNGEE. V is cut by 1 base and J by 4 bases, and the space between the germline ends is 8 bases. Libraries were built with the immunoSEQ multiplex PCR assay. TCR beta CDR3 sequencing was performed on DNA from the cultured, isolated CD4+ T cells. In the authors' own workflow: Non-productive TCR sequences were removed, reads were trimmed to the CDR3 region, and CDR3s of at least 7 amino acids were retained. The MANAFEST web app was used to identify antigen-specific clonotypes by comparing expansion in peptide wells with expansion in reference cultures. Positive clones required FDR<0.05 expansion versus reference and all other wells, odds ratio above 5, and frequency above 0.1% in two replicate wells. Cross-reactive clonotypes were defined as significantly expanded in SARS-CoV-2 spike wells and in at least one common cold coronavirus spike condition. CDR3 similarity was assessed by Levenshtein distance with the stringdist R package, and unrooted trees were built with ape in R 3.6.1. This immuneACCESS table, as held by TCRdb, lists in-frame sequences with V and J called but not all clones. Of the missing ones, under half trace to an unresolved V gene in checked studies; the others have no known cause. V and J calls and clone size come straight from that table; D and trimming were deduced from the DNA. Present in this sample are around 35,000 clones, 65% to 80% of which were seen just once. The top ten hold under 3% of the sample.

The sample in question was CD4+ T cells from PBMCs cultured without peptide, obtained before COVID-19 vaccination. This sequence was found in a human donor who received a COVID-19 vaccine. This chain joins TRBV9 to TRBJ1-2, with the D gene not clear enough to name. The sequenced DNA is TGTGCCAGCAGCGTACGTGGGTCCTATGGCTACACCTTC. Protein translation: CASSVRGSYGYTF.